These 5 T cell receptor beta chains came from one sample sequenced in a study of post-analysis software for immune sequencing data. Study-wide results and caveats: Controls showed lower frequencies than patients for roughly five TRBV segments, and TRBV5-6, TRBV5-1 and TRBV20-1 were among these.

These receptors have no identified antigens. Sequencing libraries made from TCR beta cDNA carried unique molecular identifiers. MiXCR was run by TCRdb on the PCR reads, yielding one entry per CDR3 protein. The data hold hundreds of thousands of distinct CDR3 sequences, with under 70% observed a single time. The sample was blood. These receptors all stem from a girl aged 10-17 years with multiple sclerosis.

J is TRBJ1-2 and V is TRBV30; 10 bases match TRBD1. Trimming took 1 base from V and 8 from J; bases not matched to a gene: 4. Per germline, CDR1 GTSNPN and CDR2 SVGIG (reference sequence). This CDR3 spans 13 amino acids. The CDR3 loop reads CAWSAGTGVGYTF. CDR3 nucleotide sequence: TGTGCCTGGAGTGCCGGGACAGGGGTGGGCTACACCTTC.

The chain carries TRBV19 and TRBJ1-2; D may be TRBD1 (6 bases). Trimming shortened V by 8 bases and J by 2 bases, and 18 bases separated the two germline ends. CDR1 LNHDA and CDR2 SQIVND come from the germline V gene (reference sequence). The CDR3 runs to 15 residues. The CDR3 is CASRLGGEGNYGYTF. The CDR3 coding sequence is TGTGCCAGTCGTCTCGGGGGCGAAGGGAACTATGGCTACACCTTC.

The rearrangement links TRBV20-1 to TRBJ2-1; D gene ambiguous. The CDR3 runs to 14 residues. V shed 4 bases and J shed 4 bases, with 14 bases lying between them. The germline V gene has CDR1 DFQATT and CDR2 SNEGSKA (reference sequence). The CDR3 is CSATVAVVYNEQFF. CDR3 sequence (DNA): TGCAGTGCTACCGTGGCAGTTGTATACAATGAGCAGTTCTTC.

The chain links TRBV7-6 to TRBJ2-5, with 9 bases that match TRBD2. CDR1 and CDR2 (germline): SGHVS, FNYEAQ. This CDR3 spans 13 amino acids. Trimming cost V 8 bases and J 4 bases; bases outside gene matches: 5. Here the CDR3 DNA reads TGTGCCAGCCTGCGAGCGGGAGGAGAGACCCAGTACTTC. Its translation: CASLRAGGETQYF.

The rearrangement uses TRBV9 and TRBJ2-1, with 7 bases lining up with TRBD2. Trimming removed 0 bases from V and 6 bases from J; junction bases left unmatched: 6. Germline V gene lookup returns CDR1 SGDLS and CDR2 YYNGEE. The CDR3 loop spans 15 amino acids. The CDR3 loop reads CASSVAGGSFNEQFF. DNA of the CDR3: TGTGCCAGCAGCGTAGCGGGGGGTTCGTTCAATGAGCAGTTCTTC.